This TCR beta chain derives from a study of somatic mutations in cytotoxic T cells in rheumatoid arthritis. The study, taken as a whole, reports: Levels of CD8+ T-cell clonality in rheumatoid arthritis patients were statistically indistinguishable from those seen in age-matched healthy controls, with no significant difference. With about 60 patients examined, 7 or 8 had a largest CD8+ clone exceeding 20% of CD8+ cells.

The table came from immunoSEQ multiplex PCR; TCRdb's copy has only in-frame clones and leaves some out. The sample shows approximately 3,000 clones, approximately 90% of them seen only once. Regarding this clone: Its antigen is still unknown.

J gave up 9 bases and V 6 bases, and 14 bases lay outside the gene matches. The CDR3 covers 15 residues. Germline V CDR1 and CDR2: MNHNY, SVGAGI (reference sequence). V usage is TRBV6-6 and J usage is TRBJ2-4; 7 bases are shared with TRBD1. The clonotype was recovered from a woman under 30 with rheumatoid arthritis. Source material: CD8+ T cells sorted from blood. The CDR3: CASSPSLRDSGIQYF. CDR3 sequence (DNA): TGTGCCAGCAGCCCCAGCCTCCGGGACAGCGGCATTCAGTACTTC.